This TCR beta chain came from a study of OX40 agonist ivuxolimab in advanced cancers. The study, taken as a whole, reports: Compared with CD4+, CD8+ T cells on average had more expanded clones.

This clone came up once. Its specificity is unknown. Assay: immunoSEQ multiplex PCR; the TCRdb copy retains only in-frame clones and omits some. In the table there are about 64,000 clones, less than 95% of which are singletons. The specimen was CD4+ or CD8+ T cells sorted from blood, collected in a trial of the OX40 agonist ivuxolimab. The receptor comes from an adult with an advanced solid tumor such as melanoma, head and neck, liver or kidney cancer.

DNA of the CDR3: TGTGCCAGCAAACCTCTAGCGGGAGCCACCGGGGAGCTGTTTTTT. Its protein product is CASKPLAGATGELFF. V and J are TRBV11-2 and TRBJ2-2; 10 bases are shared with TRBD2. Per germline, CDR1 SGHAT and CDR2 FQNNGV. The CDR3 sequence is 15 residues long. The ends lost 7 bases at V and 4 bases at J; junction bases unmatched: 6.